This T cell receptor beta chain was documented in a study of T-cell memory formation after mild COVID-19. Study-level information: TCR clusters largely stayed donor specific. The study's findings and limits: Nothing confirmed that second-wave clones peaking on day 37 were specific for SARS-CoV-2. Contracting CD4+ clones lay largely in CM and EM, with CD8+ ones residing in EMRA.

A note on this clonotype: The antigen is not known.

5'RACE primed at constant segments yielded TCR alpha and TCR beta cDNA libraries bearing sample barcodes and UMIs. TCRdb recomputed calls from the 5' RACE reads with MiXCR, one row per CDR3 protein. The sample contains around 27,000 distinct CDR3 sequences, around 6.8% of which appear only once. The V end was cut by 0 bases, the J end by 3 bases, with 6 bases between. CDR3 length: 14 amino acids. CDR1 is KGHDR and CDR2 is SFDVKD in the germline V gene. The chain combines TRBV24-1 with TRBJ2-3; no definite D call. The sequence came from an adult woman who had mild COVID-19 (a few samples of this study predate the infection). Cell type and time point are not known. The source material was PBMCs or a T cell subset sorted from them (not recorded which). The chain's CDR3 is CATSDLAPTDTQYF. CDR3 in DNA: TGTGCCACCAGTGATTTGGCCCCAACAGATACGCAGTATTTT.